Listed below are T cell receptor beta chains from one sample, sequenced in a study of human T cells and chemical hapten exposure. TCRdb used MiXCR to reprocess the RACE reads, holding one entry per CDR3 protein. Of under 120,000 distinct CDR3 sequences listed, 11% are singletons. The sequenced sample was whole blood, obtained in connection with sensitization to the hapten diphenylcyclopropenone (DPC). These TCRs come from a woman aged 40 to 49 with alopecia areata. Some clones in this sample may be carry-over from other donors' samples. Each CDR3 is given with its conserved first and last residue. A D gene is named only where the DNA matches it firmly.

D gene: .; J gene: TRBJ2-1; V gene: TRBV7-6; CDR3 protein: CASSLEGGLVNEQFF
D gene: .; J gene: TRBJ2-1; V gene: TRBV6-2/TRBV6-3; CDR3 protein: CASSYWAARGLFDEQFF
D gene: TRBD1; J gene: TRBJ2-7; V gene: TRBV19; CDR3 protein: CASSTRWGQGAYEQYF
D gene: .; J gene: TRBJ2-1; V gene: TRBV6-5; CDR3 protein: CASSPRAANTYNEQFF
D gene: TRBD1; J gene: TRBJ1-1; V gene: TRBV6-6; CDR3 protein: CASSFGQGRSRGTEAFF
D gene: .; J gene: TRBJ1-1; V gene: TRBV10-3; CDR3 protein: CAISTGMNTEAFF
D gene: TRBD2; J gene: TRBJ2-1; V gene: TRBV20-1; CDR3 protein: CSARALAGRDNEQFF
D gene: TRBD2; J gene: TRBJ2-5; V gene: TRBV15; CDR3 protein: CATSTPGLAGEETQYF
D gene: TRBD2; J gene: TRBJ2-3; V gene: TRBV7-8; CDR3 protein: CAGREAGSTDTQYF
D gene: .; J gene: TRBJ1-1; V gene: TRBV7-2; CDR3 protein: CASSLVSAVEAFF
D gene: TRBD1; J gene: TRBJ2-2; V gene: TRBV29-1; CDR3 protein: CSVSTGVGRNTGELFF
D gene: .; J gene: TRBJ1-3; V gene: TRBV7-9; CDR3 protein: CASTTGGRATGSGNTIYF
D gene: .; J gene: TRBJ1-1; V gene: TRBV18; CDR3 protein: CASSPTAGDTEAFF
D gene: TRBD1; J gene: TRBJ1-2; V gene: TRBV9; CDR3 protein: CASSLRQGGDYGYTF
D gene: .; J gene: TRBJ2-3; V gene: TRBV5-1; CDR3 protein: CASSLGRAVSTDTQYF
D gene: .; J gene: TRBJ1-2; V gene: TRBV10-2; CDR3 protein: CASSEGVGDYGYTF
D gene: .; J gene: TRBJ1-5; V gene: TRBV11-2; CDR3 protein: CASSATGTENQPQHF
D gene: .; J gene: TRBJ1-1; V gene: TRBV28; CDR3 protein: CASRLNTEAFF
D gene: .; J gene: TRBJ1-4; V gene: TRBV7-9; CDR3 protein: CASSLARVEKLFF
D gene: .; J gene: TRBJ1-6; V gene: TRBV6-2/TRBV6-3; CDR3 protein: CASSFTVISPLHF